This T cell receptor beta chain appears in the sequencing data of a study of shared clonotypes between healthy human individuals. About this clone itself: Its antigen remains unidentified.

Positive CCR7 selection of CD45RO-negative cells yielded the naive CD8 cells, and terminally differentiated effector memory CD45RA+ cells were excluded. Study observations and caveats: Generation probability values for non-shared clonotypes were lower than those for clonotypes shared by all four donors. Blood was the only sampled material, and tissue repertoires likely differ.

TCRdb's copy holds only in-frame clones and misses some; the assay was immunoSEQ multiplex PCR. The sample consists of some 2,000,000 clones, over 85% of them appearing once. The V end lost 8 bases, the J end lost 4 bases, and 17 bases lay between the germline ends. This CDR3 is built from 14 residues. CDR1 MNHEY and CDR2 SMNVEV come from the germline V gene (reference sequence). This clonotype was sampled from a young man in good health. The sequencing input was naive CD8+ T cells sorted from blood. The genes are TRBV27 and TRBJ1-1, with D possibly TRBD1 on 6 matching bases. CDR3 nucleotide sequence: TGTGCCAGCGGCCTCCTACAGGGAGCCACTGAAGCTTTCTTT. Its protein product is CASGLLQGATEAFF.